This TCR beta chain appears in the sequencing data of a study of cytomegalovirus exposure and HLA in healthy donors. Overall study results and limits: TCR beta chains associated with HLA were, in a later analysis, more clonally expanded than equally common others.

Trimming took off 2 bases at V and 5 bases at J, with 8 bases between the two ends. CDR3 length: 12 amino acids. CDR1 and CDR2 from the germline V gene are SGHNT and YYREEE (reference sequence). Notes on this clone: What it recognizes is unknown.

A multiplex PCR was run with 60 Vbeta primers and 13 Jbeta primers. Only in-frame clones appear in the TCRdb table, and some are missing; sequencing was by immunoSEQ multiplex PCR. The sample has approximately 130,000 clones; approximately 85% are singletons. Sequenced sample: PBMCs. The chain recombines TRBV5-4 with TRBJ2-7, with TRBD2 as a possible D gene (6 bases). The sequence derives from a woman in her 30s in good health and CMV-seropositive. Here the CDR3 reads CASSFAGNEQYF. The CDR3 DNA sequence: TGTGCCAGCAGCTTCGCGGGGAACGAGCAGTACTTC. Full variable domain (rest looked up from reference TRBV5-4 and TRBJ2-7): ETGVTQSPTHLIKTRGQQVTLRCSSQSGHNTVSWYQQALGQGPQFIFQYYREEENGRGNFPPRFSGLQFPNYSSELNVNALELDDSALYLCASSFAGNEQYFGPGTRLTVT.